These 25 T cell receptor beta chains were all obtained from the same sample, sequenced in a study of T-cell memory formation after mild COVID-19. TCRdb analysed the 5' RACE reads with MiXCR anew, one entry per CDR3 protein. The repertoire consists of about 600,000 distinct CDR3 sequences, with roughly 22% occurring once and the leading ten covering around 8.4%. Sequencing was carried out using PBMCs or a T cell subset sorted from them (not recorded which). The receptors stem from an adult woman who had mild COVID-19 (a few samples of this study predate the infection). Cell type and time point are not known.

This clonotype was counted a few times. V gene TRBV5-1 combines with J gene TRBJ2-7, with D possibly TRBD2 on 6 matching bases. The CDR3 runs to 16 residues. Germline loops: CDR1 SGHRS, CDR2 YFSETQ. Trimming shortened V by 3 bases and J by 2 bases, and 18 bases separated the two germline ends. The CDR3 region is CASSWVSGTLPYEQYF. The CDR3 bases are TGCGCCAGCAGCTGGGTCTCCGGGACTCTCCCCTACGAGCAGTACTTC.

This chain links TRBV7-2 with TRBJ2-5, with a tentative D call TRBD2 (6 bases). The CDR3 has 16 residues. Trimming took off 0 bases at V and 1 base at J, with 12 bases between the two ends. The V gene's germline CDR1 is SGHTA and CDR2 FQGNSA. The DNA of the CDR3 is TGTGCCAGCAGCTTAGCCCTGCGGGACGGCCAAGAGACCCAGTACTTC. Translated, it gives CASSLALRDGQETQYF. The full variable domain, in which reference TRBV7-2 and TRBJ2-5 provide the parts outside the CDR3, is GAGVSQSPSNKVTEKGKDVELRCDPISGHTALYWYRQSLGQGLEFLIYFQGNSAPDKSGLPSDRFSAERTGGSVSTLTIQRTQQEDSAVYLCASSLALRDGQETQYFGPGTRLLVL.

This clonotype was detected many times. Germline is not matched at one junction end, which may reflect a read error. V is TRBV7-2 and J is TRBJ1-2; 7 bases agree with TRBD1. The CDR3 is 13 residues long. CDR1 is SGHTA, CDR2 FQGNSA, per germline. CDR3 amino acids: CASSFDRAYGYTF. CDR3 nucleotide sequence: TGCGCCAGCAGCTTCGACAGGGCCTATGGCTACACCTTC.

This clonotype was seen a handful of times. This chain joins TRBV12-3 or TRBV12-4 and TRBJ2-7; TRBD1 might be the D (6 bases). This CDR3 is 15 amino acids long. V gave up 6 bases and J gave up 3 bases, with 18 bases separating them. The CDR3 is CASSAPTGIFYEQYF. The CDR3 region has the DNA TGTGCCAGCAGCGCACCCACAGGGATATTCTACGAGCAGTACTTC.

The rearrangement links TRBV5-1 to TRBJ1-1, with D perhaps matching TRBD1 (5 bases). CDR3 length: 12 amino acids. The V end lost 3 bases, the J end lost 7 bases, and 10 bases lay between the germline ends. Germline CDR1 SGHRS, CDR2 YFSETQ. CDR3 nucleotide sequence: TGCGCCAGCAGCTCCACAGGTCGTGAAGCTTTCTTT. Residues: CASSSTGREAFF.

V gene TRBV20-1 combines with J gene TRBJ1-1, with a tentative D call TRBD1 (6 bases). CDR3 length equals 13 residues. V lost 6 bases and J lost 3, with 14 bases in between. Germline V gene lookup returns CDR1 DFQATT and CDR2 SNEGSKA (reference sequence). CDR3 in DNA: TGCAGTGCAGAAACAGGGTGGTACACTGAAGCTTTCTTT. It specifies CSAETGWYTEAFF.

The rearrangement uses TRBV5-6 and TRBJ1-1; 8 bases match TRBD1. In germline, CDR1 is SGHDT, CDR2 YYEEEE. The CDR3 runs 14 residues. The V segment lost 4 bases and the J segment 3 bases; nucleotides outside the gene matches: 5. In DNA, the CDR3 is TGTGCCAGCAGCCCGGACAGGGTGGACACTGAAGCTTTCTTT. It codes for CASSPDRVDTEAFF.

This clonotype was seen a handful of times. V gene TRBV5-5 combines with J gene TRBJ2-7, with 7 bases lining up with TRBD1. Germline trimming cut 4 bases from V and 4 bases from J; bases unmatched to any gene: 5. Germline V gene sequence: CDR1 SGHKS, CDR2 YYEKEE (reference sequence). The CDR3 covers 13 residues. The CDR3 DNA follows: TGTGCCAGCAGCGCCCCGACAGGGTACGAGCAGTACTTC. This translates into CASSAPTGYEQYF.

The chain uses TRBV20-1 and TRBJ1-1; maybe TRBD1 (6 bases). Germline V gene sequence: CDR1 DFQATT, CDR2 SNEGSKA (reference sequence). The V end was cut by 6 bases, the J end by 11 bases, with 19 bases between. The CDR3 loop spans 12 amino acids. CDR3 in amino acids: CSAPDRLTGAFF. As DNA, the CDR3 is TGCAGTGCACCCGACAGGCTAACTGGGGCTTTCTTT.

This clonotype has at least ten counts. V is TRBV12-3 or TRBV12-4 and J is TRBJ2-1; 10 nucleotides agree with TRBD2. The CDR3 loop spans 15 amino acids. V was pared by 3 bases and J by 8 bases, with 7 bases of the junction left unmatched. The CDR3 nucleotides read TGTGCCAGCAGTTTCTGGGCTAGCGGGAGCGATGAGCAGTTCTTC. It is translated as CASSFWASGSDEQFF.

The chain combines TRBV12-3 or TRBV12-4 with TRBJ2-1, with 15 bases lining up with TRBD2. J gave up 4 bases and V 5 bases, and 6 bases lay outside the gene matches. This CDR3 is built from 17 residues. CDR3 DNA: TGTGCCAGCAGTCCCGGGACTAGCGGGAGGCTTTACAATGAGCAGTTCTTC. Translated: CASSPGTSGRLYNEQFF.

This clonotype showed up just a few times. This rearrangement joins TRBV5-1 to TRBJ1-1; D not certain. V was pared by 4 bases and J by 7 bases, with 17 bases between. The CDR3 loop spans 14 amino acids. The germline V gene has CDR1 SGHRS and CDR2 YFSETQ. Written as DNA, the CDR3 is TGCGCCAGCAGCCTGAACGGTGGTCGGAGTGAAGCTTTCTTT. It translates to CASSLNGGRSEAFF.

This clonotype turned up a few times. CDR3 residues: CASSLSVLSFYSGQALSGANVLTF. CDR3 bases: TGTGCCAGCAGTTTATCTGTCTTGTCGTTTTATTCCGGGCAGGCGCTCTCTGGGGCCAACGTCCTGACTTTC. The chain joins TRBV6-5 to TRBJ2-6; no clear D gene. The germline CDR1 and CDR2 sequences are MNHEY and SVGAGI. The length of the CDR3 is 24 residues. Deletions cut 4 bases from V and 0 bases from J, with 34 bases between.

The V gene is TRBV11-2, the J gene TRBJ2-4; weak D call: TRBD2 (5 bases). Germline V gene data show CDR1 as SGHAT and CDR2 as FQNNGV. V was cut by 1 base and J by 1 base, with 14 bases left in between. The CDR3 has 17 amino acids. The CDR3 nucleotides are TGTGCCAGCAGCTTAGCTTCGAGCGGATGGGCCAAAAACATTCAGTACTTC. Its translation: CASSLASSGWAKNIQYF.

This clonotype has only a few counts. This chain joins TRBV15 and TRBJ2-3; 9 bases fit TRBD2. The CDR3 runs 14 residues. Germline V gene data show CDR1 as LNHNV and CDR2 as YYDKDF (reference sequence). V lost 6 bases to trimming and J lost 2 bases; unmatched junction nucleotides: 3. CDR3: CATRTSGATDTQYF. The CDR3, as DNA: TGTGCCACCAGGACTAGCGGAGCCACAGATACGCAGTATTTT.

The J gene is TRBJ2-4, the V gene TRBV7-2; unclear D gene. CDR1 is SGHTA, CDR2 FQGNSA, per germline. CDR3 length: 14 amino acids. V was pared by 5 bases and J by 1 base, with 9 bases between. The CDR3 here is CASSVDGAKNIQYF. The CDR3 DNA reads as TGTGCCAGCAGCGTCGATGGGGCCAAAAACATTCAGTACTTC.

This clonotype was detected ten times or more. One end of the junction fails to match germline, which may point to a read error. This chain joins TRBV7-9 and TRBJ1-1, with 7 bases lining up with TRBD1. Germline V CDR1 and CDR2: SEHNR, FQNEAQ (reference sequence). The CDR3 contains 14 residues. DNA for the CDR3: TGCGCCAGCAGCCTCGGGGACAGGAACACTGAAGCTTTCTTT. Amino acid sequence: CASSLGDRNTEAFF.

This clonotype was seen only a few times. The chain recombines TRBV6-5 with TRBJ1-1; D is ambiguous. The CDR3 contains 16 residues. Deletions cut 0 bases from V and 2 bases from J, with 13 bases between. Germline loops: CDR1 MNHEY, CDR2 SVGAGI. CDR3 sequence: CASSYSLYSSNTEAFF. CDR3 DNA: TGTGCCAGCAGTTACTCCCTCTATTCATCAAACACTGAAGCTTTCTTT.

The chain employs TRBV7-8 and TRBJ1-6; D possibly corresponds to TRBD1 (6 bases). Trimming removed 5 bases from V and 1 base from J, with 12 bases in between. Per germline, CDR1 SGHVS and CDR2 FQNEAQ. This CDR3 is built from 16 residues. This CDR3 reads CASSPRTVSYNSPLHF. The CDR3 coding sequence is TGTGCCAGCAGCCCCCGGACAGTATCCTATAATTCACCCCTCCACTTT.

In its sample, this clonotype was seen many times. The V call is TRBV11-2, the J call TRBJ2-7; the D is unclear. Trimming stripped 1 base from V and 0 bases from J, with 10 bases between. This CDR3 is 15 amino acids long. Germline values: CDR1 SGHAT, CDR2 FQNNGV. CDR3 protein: CASSLAQAPSYEQYF. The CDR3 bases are TGTGCCAGCAGCTTAGCCCAGGCCCCCTCCTACGAGCAGTACTTC. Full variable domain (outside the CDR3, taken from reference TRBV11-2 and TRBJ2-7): EAGVAQSPRYKIIEKRQSVAFWCNPISGHATLYWYQQILGQGPKLLIQFQNNGVVDDSQLPKDRFSAERLKGVDSTLKIQPAKLEDSAVYLCASSLAQAPSYEQYFGPGTRLTVT.

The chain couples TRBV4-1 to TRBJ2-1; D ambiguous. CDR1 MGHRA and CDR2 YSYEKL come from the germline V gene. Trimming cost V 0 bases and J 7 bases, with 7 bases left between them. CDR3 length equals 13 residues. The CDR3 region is CASSQDYGNEQFF. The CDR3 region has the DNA TGCGCCAGCAGCCAAGATTACGGGAATGAGCAGTTCTTC.

CDR3 amino acids: CASSQVPTWVTQYF. The DNA of the CDR3 is TGCGCCAGCAGCCAAGTCCCGACGTGGGTGACCCAGTACTTC. The chain links TRBV4-1 to TRBJ2-5; no clear D. V was trimmed by 1 base and J by 7 bases, leaving 13 bases between them. Germline V lookup: CDR1 MGHRA, CDR2 YSYEKL. The CDR3 is 14 residues long.

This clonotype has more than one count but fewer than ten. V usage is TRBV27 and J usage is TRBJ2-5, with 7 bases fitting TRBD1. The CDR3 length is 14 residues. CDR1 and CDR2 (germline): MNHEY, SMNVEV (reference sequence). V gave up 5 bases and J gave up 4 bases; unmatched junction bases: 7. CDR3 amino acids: CASSTRTGRETQYF. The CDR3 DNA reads TGTGCCAGCAGTACTCGGACAGGACGAGAGACCCAGTACTTC.

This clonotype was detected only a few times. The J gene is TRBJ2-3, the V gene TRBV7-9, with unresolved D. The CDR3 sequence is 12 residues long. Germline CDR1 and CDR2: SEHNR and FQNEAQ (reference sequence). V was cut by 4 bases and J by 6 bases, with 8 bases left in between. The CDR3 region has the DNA TGTGCCAGCAGCTCCGTCGGGGATACGCAGTATTTT. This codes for CASSSVGDTQYF.

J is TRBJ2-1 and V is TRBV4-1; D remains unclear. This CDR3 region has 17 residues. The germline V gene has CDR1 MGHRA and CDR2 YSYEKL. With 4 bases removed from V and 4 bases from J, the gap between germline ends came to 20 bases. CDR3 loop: CASSLPGRQKGYNEQFF. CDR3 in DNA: TGCGCCAGCAGCCTACCGGGCCGGCAGAAGGGATACAATGAGCAGTTCTTC.